Each of the 15 T cell receptor beta chains below was sequenced from the same sample in a study of cytomegalovirus exposure and HLA in healthy donors. The PCR employed 60 Vbeta primers together with 13 Jbeta primers. Measured with immunoSEQ multiplex PCR; TCRdb has only the in-frame clones, and not every one. The table lists 200,000 to 300,000 clones, approximately 84% of them singletons. The sample consisted of PBMCs. The receptors were gathered from a woman aged 40 to 50 in good health and CMV-seropositive.

This CDR3 is CASSVGGGGQETQYF. The CDR3, as DNA: TGTGCCAGCAGCGTAGGGGGCGGCGGCCAAGAGACCCAGTACTTC. The chain employs TRBV9 and TRBJ2-5; D is possibly TRBD1 (5 bases). CDR1 and CDR2 (germline): SGDLS, YYNGEE. The CDR3 spans 15 residues. V was pared by 0 bases and J by 1 base, with 10 bases between.

This clone was detected a few times. V gene TRBV6-1 combines with J gene TRBJ2-3, with TRBD2 matching 7 bases. V was pared by 7 bases and J by 1 base, with 2 bases of the junction left unmatched. The CDR3 loop spans 13 amino acids. Germline values: CDR1 MNHNS, CDR2 SASEGT. The CDR3 region is CASTLAGTDTQYF. For the CDR3, the DNA is TGTGCCAGCACTCTAGCGGGCACAGATACGCAGTATTTT.

The V and J genes are TRBV27 and TRBJ1-6; 7 nucleotides line up with TRBD1. CDR1 is MNHEY, CDR2 SMNVEV, per germline (reference sequence). Unmatched junction bases numbered 6, after V lost 6 bases and J lost 7 bases. The CDR3 length is 14 residues. The CDR3 DNA follows: TGTGCCAGCAGGCCCGACAGGGAAAATTCACCCCTCCACTTT. Its translation is CASRPDRENSPLHF.

The table lists this clone with a count of one. The chain uses TRBV19 and TRBJ2-1; TRBD2 matches 13 bases. Per the germline V gene, CDR1 is LNHDA and CDR2 is SQIVND (reference sequence). The CDR3 is made up of 16 amino acids. After removal of 2 bases from V and 7 bases from J, the junction contained 5 bases not matched to a gene. CDR3 nucleotide sequence: TGTGCCAGTAGTATAAGGACTAGCGGGAGTGGGAATGAGCAGTTCTTC. Amino acids: CASSIRTSGSGNEQFF.

J is TRBJ1-6 and V is TRBV7-2, with D possibly being TRBD1 (5 bases). This CDR3 is built from 15 residues. V lost 1 base, J lost 5 bases, and 9 bases lay in between. Germline loops: CDR1 SGHTA, CDR2 FQGNSA. CDR3 DNA: TGTGCCAGCAGCTTAGACAGGCGGAATAATTCACCCCTCCACTTT. Its protein product is CASSLDRRNNSPLHF.

V gene TRBV28 combines with J gene TRBJ2-3, with TRBD2 matching over 7 bases. Trimming removed 6 bases from V and 0 bases from J; junction bases left unmatched: 6. The CDR3 extends over 15 amino acids. Germline CDR1 reads MDHEN; CDR2 reads SYDVKM. As DNA, the CDR3 is TGTGCCAGCAGCGCTAGCGGAACTAGCACAGATACGCAGTATTTT. Protein sequence: CASSASGTSTDTQYF.

This chain links TRBV5-8 with TRBJ1-2, with TRBD1 matching 11 bases. This CDR3 has 14 residues. Unmatched junction bases numbered 3, after V lost 1 base and J lost 7 bases. Germline-derived CDR1 and CDR2 are SGHTS and YDEGEE. CDR3 DNA: TGTGCCAGCAGCTTGAGGACAGGGGGCTCTGGCTACACCTTC. Residues: CASSLRTGGSGYTF.

The chain is built from TRBV5-4 and TRBJ1-2, with TRBD1 as a possible D gene (5 bases). V was shortened by 0 bases and J by 1 base, with 7 bases between the two germline ends. The CDR3 has 14 amino acids. Germline V gene data show CDR1 as SGHNT and CDR2 as YYREEE (reference sequence). CDR3 amino acids: CASSLEQVNYGYTF. CDR3 DNA: TGTGCCAGCAGCTTGGAACAGGTTAACTATGGCTACACCTTC.

The J gene is TRBJ1-1, the V gene TRBV27, with D maybe TRBD1 (5 bases). The CDR3 consists of 14 residues. V was trimmed by 2 bases and J by 7 bases, leaving 14 bases between them. Germline V lookup: CDR1 MNHEY, CDR2 SMNVEV (reference sequence). The DNA of the CDR3 is TGTGCCAGCAGTTTAGGGGGAGGGTTGAATGAAGCTTTCTTT. It encodes CASSLGGGLNEAFF.

This chain joins TRBV7-6 and TRBJ2-1, with 10 bases matching TRBD2. CDR1 SGHVS and CDR2 FNYEAQ come from the germline V gene. The J segment lost 0 bases and the V segment lost 5 bases, leaving 7 bases of the junction unmatched. CDR3 size: 17 residues. The CDR3: CASSQTSGESSYNEQFF. In DNA, the CDR3 is TGTGCCAGCAGCCAAACTAGCGGGGAATCCTCCTACAATGAGCAGTTCTTC. The variable domain in full, completed from reference TRBV7-6 and TRBJ2-1, reads GAGVSQSPRYKVTKRGQDVALRCDPISGHVSLYWYRQALGQGPEFLTYFNYEAQQDKSGLPNDRFSAERPEGSISTLTIQRTEQRDSAMYRCASSQTSGESSYNEQFFGPGTRLTVL.

The chain carries TRBV27 and TRBJ1-2; 10 nucleotides match TRBD1. CDR1 and CDR2 (germline): MNHEY, SMNVEV (reference sequence). CDR3 length equals 16 residues. The V segment lost 2 bases and the J segment 4 bases; nucleotides outside the gene matches: 7. Here the CDR3 reads CASSLNPGQGIYGYTF. The CDR3, as DNA: TGTGCCAGCAGTTTAAATCCGGGACAGGGGATCTATGGCTACACCTTC.

V is TRBV5-1 and J is TRBJ1-3; D ambiguous. In germline, CDR1 is SGHRS, CDR2 YFSETQ. There are 15 residues in the CDR3. V was clipped by 0 bases and J by 0 bases, with 7 bases between them. CDR3 in amino acids: CASSLDRSSGNTIYF. DNA of the CDR3: TGCGCCAGCAGCTTGGATCGGAGCTCTGGAAACACCATATATTTT. Full variable domain (outside the CDR3, taken from reference TRBV5-1 and TRBJ1-3): KAGVTQTPRYLIKTRGQQVTLSCSPISGHRSVSWYQQTPGQGLQFLFEYFSETQRNKGNFPGRFSGRQFSNSRSEMNVSTLELGDSALYLCASSLDRSSGNTIYFGEGSWLTVV.

The chain has TRBV4-2 and TRBJ2-1; 10 bases are shared with TRBD2. The CDR3 is 16 amino acids. The V gene's germline CDR1 is LGHNA and CDR2 YNFKEQ. The ends lost 4 bases at V and 0 bases at J; junction bases unmatched: 3. The CDR3 region has the DNA TGTGCCAGCAGCCCGTCTAGCGGGGGCTCCTACAATGAGCAGTTCTTC. This sequence encodes CASSPSSGGSYNEQFF.

The sample holds a few counts of this clone. The V and J genes are TRBV4-2 and TRBJ2-7, with 7 bases lining up with TRBD1. V was pared by 4 bases and J by 2 bases, with 8 bases of the junction left unmatched. CDR1 and CDR2 (germline): LGHNA, YNFKEQ. The CDR3 loop spans 15 amino acids. The CDR3 DNA reads as TGTGCCAGCAGCCGGACCGGGACAGAGACCTACGAGCAGTACTTC. This sequence encodes CASSRTGTETYEQYF.

The chain couples TRBV2 to TRBJ1-2; 7 nucleotides line up with TRBD1. Germline CDR1 is SNHLY and CDR2 is FYNNEI. This CDR3 comprises 12 residues. V shed 7 bases and J 8 bases; nucleotides not matched to a gene: 7. The CDR3 spells CASNPDRVGYTF. DNA for the CDR3: TGTGCCAGCAATCCAGACAGGGTCGGCTACACCTTC.